The 15 T cell receptor beta chains in this list originate from one sample, sequenced in a study of T-cell reconstitution after alpha-beta-depleted transplantation in children (dated by TCRdb to 2015 to 2016). The method was PCR. TCRdb shows the sequencer as Illumina HiSeq 2500. TCR libraries were prepared with molecular barcoding, using unique molecular identifiers to normalize TCRbeta repertoire quantification. TCRdb took the public reads, trimmed them with fastp at Q25, ran MiXCR for clone calling and kept in-frame beta chains. All rows with the same CDR3 protein become a single entry with the most common DNA and genes. This sample comprises approximately 510,000 distinct CDR3 sequences, 15% to 20% of them detected only once. The ten biggest clones cover around 3.3% of the sample. The sequencing here drew on PBMCs from the stem cell graft donor, taken from the stem cell graft. These receptors were collected from a human donor who donated a stem cell graft to a child with acute lymphoblastic leukemia.

J is TRBJ1-4 and V is TRBV20-1; D unclear. The length of the CDR3 is 11 residues. The V gene's germline CDR1 is DFQATT and CDR2 SNEGSKA (reference sequence). Trimming shortened V by 4 bases and J by 7 bases, and 7 bases separated the two germline ends. For the CDR3, the DNA is TGCAGTGCTAAATTGGGTGAAAAACTGTTTTTT. Encoded protein: CSAKLGEKLFF.

The rearrangement joins TRBV5-1 to TRBJ1-2; no reliable D call. Germline V gene data show CDR1 as SGHRS and CDR2 as YFSETQ. This CDR3 region has 12 residues. With 1 base removed from V and 3 bases from J, the gap between germline ends came to 4 bases. The CDR3 sequence: CASSLTYYGYTF. The CDR3, as DNA: TGCGCCAGCAGCTTGACATACTATGGCTACACCTTC.

This chain connects TRBV5-1 to TRBJ2-7; possibly TRBD2 for D (5 bases). The germline gives CDR1 SGHRS, CDR2 YFSETQ. The CDR3 is 12 amino acids. Trimming removed 4 bases from V and 4 bases from J, with 9 bases in between. As DNA, the CDR3 is TGCGCCAGCAGCCCGGACTGGTACGAGCAGTACTTC. This translates into CASSPDWYEQYF.

Here the CDR3 DNA reads TGCAGTGCAACTCGGGCAGGGTTCTCCTACGAGCAGTACTTC. As protein: CSATRAGFSYEQYF. The genes are TRBV20-1 and TRBJ2-7, with a tentative D call TRBD1 (5 bases). The germline V gene has CDR1 DFQATT and CDR2 SNEGSKA (reference sequence). The CDR3 is made up of 14 amino acids. V was shortened by 6 bases and J by 0 bases, with 15 bases between the two germline ends.

CDR3 loop: CASTPGGSTEAFF. The DNA for the CDR3 is TGTGCCAGCACTCCGGGGGGTAGCACTGAAGCTTTCTTT. The gene calls are TRBV11-2 and TRBJ1-1, with D perhaps matching TRBD1 (5 bases). The germline CDR1 and CDR2 sequences are SGHAT and FQNNGV. This CDR3 contains 13 residues. Trimming removed 7 bases at V and 4 bases at J, with 13 bases between.

In its sample, this clonotype was seen a few times. This chain links TRBV19 with TRBJ1-1; D may be TRBD1 (6 bases). This CDR3 is 16 amino acids long. V was cut by 2 bases and J by 3 bases, with 16 bases left in between. Germline V gene lookup returns CDR1 LNHDA and CDR2 SQIVND (reference sequence). CDR3 nucleotide sequence: TGTGCCAGTAGTATAATGGCAGGGGACTGGGACACTGAAGCTTTCTTT. Translating it yields CASSIMAGDWDTEAFF.

V and J are TRBV5-1 and TRBJ2-1; no reliable D call. In germline, CDR1 is SGHRS, CDR2 YFSETQ. CDR3 length: 13 residues. V was pared by 2 bases and J by 3 bases, with 6 bases between. As DNA, the CDR3 is TGCGCCAGCAGCTTCGAGGTCTACAATGAGCAGTTCTTC. Encoded protein: CASSFEVYNEQFF. Full variable domain (rest looked up from reference TRBV5-1 and TRBJ2-1): KAGVTQTPRYLIKTRGQQVTLSCSPISGHRSVSWYQQTPGQGLQFLFEYFSETQRNKGNFPGRFSGRQFSNSRSEMNVSTLELGDSALYLCASSFEVYNEQFFGPGTRLTVL.

This clonotype has a handful of counts. V gene TRBV5-1 combines with J gene TRBJ2-1; no clear D. This CDR3 comprises 13 residues. Trimming took off 0 bases at V and 11 bases at J, with 12 bases between the two ends. Looked up from germline, CDR1 is SGHRS and CDR2 is YFSETQ. The CDR3 DNA is TGCGCCAGCAGCTTGGTGGGTAGGAGCAAGCAGTTCTTC. Its protein product is CASSLVGRSKQFF.

This clonotype was seen a handful of times. The chain recombines TRBV2 with TRBJ1-1, with TRBD1 identical over 7 bases. Germline-derived CDR1 and CDR2 are SNHLY and FYNNEI. The CDR3 runs to 14 residues. The trim removed 7 bases at V and 8 bases at J, leaving 13 bases unmatched. CDR3 in amino acids: CASTERGRAGEAFF. CDR3 bases: TGTGCCAGCACGGAAAGGGGGCGGGCGGGCGAAGCTTTCTTT. The whole variable domain, filled in from reference TRBV2 and TRBJ1-1, reads EPEVTQTPSHQVTQMGQEVILRCVPISNHLYFYWYRQILGQKVEFLVSFYNNEISEKSEIFDDQFSVERPDGSNFTLKIRSTKLEDSAMYFCASTERGRAGEAFFGQGTRLTVV.

The chain has TRBV5-1 and TRBJ2-3, with a weak D call TRBD2 (6 bases). Germline CDR1 SGHRS, CDR2 YFSETQ. The CDR3 has 16 residues. The V end was cut by 0 bases, the J end by 4 bases, with 15 bases between. DNA of the CDR3: TGCGCCAGCAGCTTGGCCAAGACTAGTCTCCCAGATACGCAGTATTTT. Encoded protein: CASSLAKTSLPDTQYF.

This clonotype was detected a few times. This chain uses TRBV18 with TRBJ2-1; D remains ambiguous. V was shortened by 2 bases and J by 7 bases, with 18 bases between the two germline ends. Germline V gives CDR1 KGHSH, CDR2 LQKENI. There are 16 residues in the CDR3. CDR3 nucleotides: TGTGCCAGCTCACCATGGTTGACGCAGAGCACGAATGAGCAGTTCTTC. It is translated as CASSPWLTQSTNEQFF.

Many counts were recorded for this clonotype. The chain uses TRBV12-3 or TRBV12-4 and TRBJ1-5; 7 bases agree with TRBD1. The ends lost 6 bases at V and 0 bases at J; junction bases unmatched: 5. There are 15 residues in the CDR3. The CDR3 is CASRKDRDSNQPQHF. Written as DNA, the CDR3 is TGTGCCAGCAGAAAAGACAGGGATAGCAATCAGCCCCAGCATTTT.

This clonotype showed up many times. The chain recombines TRBV29-1 with TRBJ1-1; D remains unclear. The germline V and J ends were trimmed by 7 bases and 2 bases, with 11 bases remaining between them. CDR3 length: 12 residues. Germline V gene sequence: CDR1 SQVTM, CDR2 ANQGSEA. CDR3 protein: CSGKDGNTEAFF. The CDR3 DNA reads as TGCAGCGGGAAGGACGGTAACACTGAAGCTTTCTTT.

The chain joins TRBV5-1 to TRBJ2-4; 7 bases are a match to TRBD2. J lost 0 bases, V lost 7 bases, and 4 bases had no gene match. The CDR3 runs to 14 residues. Germline V gives CDR1 SGHRS, CDR2 YFSETQ. The CDR3 coding sequence is TGCGCCAGCCAGCGGGACGTAGCCAAAAACATTCAGTACTTC. As protein: CASQRDVAKNIQYF.

This clonotype turned up a few times. The V gene is TRBV5-1, the J gene TRBJ2-7, with TRBD2 matching 15 bases. Germline CDR1 is SGHRS and CDR2 is YFSETQ. The CDR3 sequence is 16 residues long. Losses at the gene ends were 3 bases for V and 6 bases for J; bases not matched to a gene: 7. The DNA of the CDR3 is TGCGCCAGCAGCTCCTTAGGACTAGCGGGAGGGCTCGAGCAGTACTTC. As protein: CASSSLGLAGGLEQYF.